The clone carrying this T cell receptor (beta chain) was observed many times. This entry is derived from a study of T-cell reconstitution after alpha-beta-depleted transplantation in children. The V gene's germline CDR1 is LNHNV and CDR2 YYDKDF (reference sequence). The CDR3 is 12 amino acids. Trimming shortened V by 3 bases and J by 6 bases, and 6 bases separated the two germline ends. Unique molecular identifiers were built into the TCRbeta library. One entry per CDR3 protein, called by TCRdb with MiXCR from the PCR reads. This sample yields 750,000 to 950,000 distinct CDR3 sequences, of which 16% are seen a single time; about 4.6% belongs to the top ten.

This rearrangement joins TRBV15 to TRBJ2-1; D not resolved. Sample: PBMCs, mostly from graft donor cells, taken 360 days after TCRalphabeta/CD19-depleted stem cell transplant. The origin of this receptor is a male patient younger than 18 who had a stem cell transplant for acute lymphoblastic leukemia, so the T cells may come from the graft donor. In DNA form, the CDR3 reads TGTGCCACCAGCAGCAGTGGCAATGAGCAGTTCTTC. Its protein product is CATSSSGNEQFF.